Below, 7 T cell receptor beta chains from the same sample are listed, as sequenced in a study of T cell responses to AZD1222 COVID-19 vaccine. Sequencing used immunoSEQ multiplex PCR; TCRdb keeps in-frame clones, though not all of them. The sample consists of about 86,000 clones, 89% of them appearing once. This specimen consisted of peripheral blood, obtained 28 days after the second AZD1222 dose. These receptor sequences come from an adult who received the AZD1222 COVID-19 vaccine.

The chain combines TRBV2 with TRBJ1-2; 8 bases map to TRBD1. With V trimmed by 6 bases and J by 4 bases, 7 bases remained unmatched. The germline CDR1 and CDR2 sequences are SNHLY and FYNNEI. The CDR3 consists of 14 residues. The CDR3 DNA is TGTGCCAGCAGAAAAGGACAGGGAAGCTATGGCTACACCTTC. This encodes CASRKGQGSYGYTF.

CDR3 in amino acids: CASSTRRGALNTEAFF. The CDR3 DNA sequence: TGTGCCAGCAGTACCCGTCGAGGGGCATTAAACACTGAAGCTTTCTTT. This chain joins TRBV28 and TRBJ1-1; possible D gene TRBD1, 5 bases. Germline V CDR1 and CDR2: MDHEN, SYDVKM. Trimming removed 5 bases at V and 2 bases at J, with 18 bases between. The CDR3 is made up of 16 amino acids.

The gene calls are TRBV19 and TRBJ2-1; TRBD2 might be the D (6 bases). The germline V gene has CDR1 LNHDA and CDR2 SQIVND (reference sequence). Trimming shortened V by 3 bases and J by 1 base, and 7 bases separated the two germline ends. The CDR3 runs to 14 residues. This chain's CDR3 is CASSIAGSYNEQFF. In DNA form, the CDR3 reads TGTGCCAGTAGTATTGCGGGGTCCTACAATGAGCAGTTCTTC.

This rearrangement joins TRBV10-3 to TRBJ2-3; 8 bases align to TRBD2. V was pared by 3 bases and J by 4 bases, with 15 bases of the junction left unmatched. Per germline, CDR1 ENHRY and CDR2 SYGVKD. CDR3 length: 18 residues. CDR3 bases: TGTGCCATCAGTGATCCGTCGACAAAGCGGGGGTACCCAGATACGCAGTATTTT. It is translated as CAISDPSTKRGYPDTQYF.

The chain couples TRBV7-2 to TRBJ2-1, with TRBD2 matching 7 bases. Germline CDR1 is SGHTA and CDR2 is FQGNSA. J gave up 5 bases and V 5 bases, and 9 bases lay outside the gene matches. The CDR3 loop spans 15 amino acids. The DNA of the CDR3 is TGTGCCAGCAGCGCCCGGACTAGGGGCCACAATGAGCAGTTCTTC. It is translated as CASSARTRGHNEQFF.

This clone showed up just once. The CDR3 DNA reads TGTGCCAGCAGCGGAGGGACAGTTCTCCGCACAGATACGCAGTATTTT. Encoded protein: CASSGGTVLRTDTQYF. V and J are TRBV9 and TRBJ2-3, with TRBD1 identical over 7 bases. This CDR3 has 16 amino acids. V shed 3 bases, J shed 1 base, and the junction held 8 bases outside the gene matches. Germline CDR1 is SGDLS and CDR2 is YYNGEE.

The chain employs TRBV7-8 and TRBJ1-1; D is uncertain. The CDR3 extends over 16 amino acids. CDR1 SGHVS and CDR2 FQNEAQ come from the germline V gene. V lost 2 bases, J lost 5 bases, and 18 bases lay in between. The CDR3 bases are TGTGCCAGCAGCTTATTGGCCGGCCGGGTAGGGACTGAAGCTTTCTTT. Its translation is CASSLLAGRVGTEAFF.